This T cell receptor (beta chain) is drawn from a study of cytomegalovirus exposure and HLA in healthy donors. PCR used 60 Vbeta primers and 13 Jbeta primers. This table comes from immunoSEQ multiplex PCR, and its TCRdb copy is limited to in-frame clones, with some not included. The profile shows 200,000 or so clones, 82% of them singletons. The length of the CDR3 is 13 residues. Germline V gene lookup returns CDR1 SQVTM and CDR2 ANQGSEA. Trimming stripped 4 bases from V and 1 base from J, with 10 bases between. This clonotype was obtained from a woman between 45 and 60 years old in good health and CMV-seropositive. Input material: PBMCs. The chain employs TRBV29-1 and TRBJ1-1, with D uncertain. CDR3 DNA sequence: TGCAGCGTTGCCCGCACAGAGAACACTGAAGCTTTCTTT. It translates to CSVARTENTEAFF.